One sample yielded the 28 T cell receptor beta chains listed below, sequenced in a study of control samples from healthy donors and cancer patients. The protocol was immunoSEQ multiplex PCR, while the TCRdb copy is restricted to in-frame clones and leaves out a portion. This table holds about 120,000 clones, roughly 91% found once. Sequencing was done on a sample of PBMCs. These receptors originate from a man in his forties or fifties with head and neck cancer.

This chain's CDR3 is CATSRDGTGIEKLFF. CDR3 in DNA: TGTGCCACCAGCAGAGATGGGACAGGAATTGAAAAACTGTTTTTT. The rearrangement links TRBV15 to TRBJ1-4; 8 nucleotides match TRBD1. The CDR3 contains 15 residues. V was clipped by 0 bases and J by 7 bases; unmatched bases: 4. The V gene's germline CDR1 is LNHNV and CDR2 YYDKDF (reference sequence). Combining the CDR3 with reference TRBV15 and TRBJ1-4 gives the whole variable domain DAMVIQNPRYQVTQFGKPVTLSCSQTLNHNVMYWYQQKSSQAPKLLFHYYDKDFNNEADTPDNFQSRRPNTSFCFLDIRSPGLGDTAMYLCATSRDGTGIEKLFFGSGTQLSVL.

The V and J genes are TRBV28 and TRBJ1-6, with D tentatively TRBD1 (6 bases). The V and J ends lost 2 bases and 4 bases respectively, with 12 bases between them. There are 16 residues in the CDR3. Germline-derived CDR1 and CDR2 are MDHEN and SYDVKM. CDR3 sequence (DNA): TGTGCCAGCAGTTTAGGGATGGACAGTTATAATTCACCCCTCCACTTT. Amino acid sequence: CASSLGMDSYNSPLHF.

J is TRBJ2-1 and V is TRBV27; 7 bases are a match to TRBD1. The CDR3 runs to 14 residues. The V and J ends lost 5 bases and 1 base, in that order; junction bases with no gene match: 2. Germline values: CDR1 MNHEY, CDR2 SMNVEV (reference sequence). CDR3 nucleotides: TGTGCCAGCAGTCCAGGGGGTTCCTACAATGAGCAGTTCTTC. Encoded protein: CASSPGGSYNEQFF.

The chain is built from TRBV24-1 and TRBJ2-5; D is uncertain. V was pared by 4 bases and J by 0 bases, with 11 bases between. The CDR3 is 15 residues long. Per germline, CDR1 KGHDR and CDR2 SFDVKD. The CDR3 region is CATSEGRWYQETQYF. CDR3 DNA: TGTGCCACCAGTGAAGGCAGGTGGTACCAAGAGACCCAGTACTTC.

This sequence joins TRBV19 and TRBJ2-3; D call uncertain. Trimming cost V 5 bases and J 3 bases, with 12 bases left between them. CDR1 is LNHDA, CDR2 SQIVND, per germline (reference sequence). The CDR3 has 14 amino acids. The CDR3 nucleotides are TGTGCCAGTAGTCTCGGGTCCCTGACAGATACGCAGTATTTT. Amino acids: CASSLGSLTDTQYF. The full variable domain, completed using reference TRBV19 and TRBJ2-3, is DGGITQSPKYLFRKEGQNVTLSCEQNLNHDAMYWYRQDPGQGLRLIYYSQIVNDFQKGDIAEGYSVSREKKESFPLTVTSAQKNPTAFYLCASSLGSLTDTQYFGPGTRLTVL.

V and J are TRBV11-2 and TRBJ1-5; D perhaps matches TRBD1 (5 bases). The CDR3 loop spans 15 amino acids. Trimming shortened V by 0 bases and J by 4 bases, and 10 bases separated the two germline ends. The germline V gene has CDR1 SGHAT and CDR2 FQNNGV. The CDR3 DNA is TGTGCCAGCAGCTTAGATGCGGCAGGGAATCAGCCCCAGCATTTT. Translating gives CASSLDAAGNQPQHF.

This clone was found once. The rearrangement links TRBV19 to TRBJ2-5; a possible D gene is TRBD1 (5 bases). The CDR3 loop spans 14 amino acids. The ends were cut back, 5 bases at V and 7 bases at J, with 17 bases in the middle. CDR1 LNHDA and CDR2 SQIVND come from the germline V gene (reference sequence). The CDR3, as DNA: TGTGCCAGTAGTTCCCGACAGTCCGTCGCGACCCAGTACTTC. This encodes CASSSRQSVATQYF.

V usage is TRBV18 and J usage is TRBJ1-3; 8 bases agree with TRBD1. The CDR3 loop spans 16 amino acids. Germline V gene data show CDR1 as KGHSH and CDR2 as LQKENI. Trimming took 0 bases from V and 3 from J; bases not matched to a gene: 4. DNA of the CDR3: TGTGCCAGCTCACCACCCCAAGGACAGGGTGGAAACACCATATATTTT. It yields the protein CASSPPQGQGGNTIYF.

This chain links TRBV7-2 with TRBJ2-5, with no clear D. Germline values: CDR1 SGHTA, CDR2 FQGNSA. Between the trimmed V and J ends, which lost 5 bases and 0 bases, there was a span of 13 bases. The CDR3 contains 15 residues. The CDR3 region is CASSPSRMYQETQYF. The CDR3 coding sequence is TGTGCCAGCAGCCCAAGTAGGATGTACCAAGAGACCCAGTACTTC.

V gene TRBV27 combines with J gene TRBJ2-3; TRBD1 matches at 7 bases. The CDR3 consists of 13 residues. CDR1 MNHEY and CDR2 SMNVEV come from the germline V gene (reference sequence). J lost 9 bases, V lost 5 bases, and 8 bases had no gene match. The CDR3 DNA sequence: TGTGCCAGCAGTGATCTACAGGGGCCAACGCAGTATTTT. Translated, it gives CASSDLQGPTQYF.

This clone appeared once. The CDR3 nucleotides read TGTGCCAGCAGCCGGGACAGGGGAAACACCATATATTTT. Amino acid sequence: CASSRDRGNTIYF. The chain employs TRBV7-7 and TRBJ1-3; 8 nucleotides align to TRBD1. The germline V gene has CDR1 SSHAT and CDR2 FNYEAQ (reference sequence). V lost 5 bases to trimming and J lost 4 bases; unmatched junction nucleotides: 1. The CDR3 runs to 13 residues.

The chain recombines TRBV6-6 with TRBJ2-7; 9 bases align to TRBD1. V gave up 6 bases and J gave up 6 bases; unmatched junction bases: 9. The V gene's germline CDR1 is MNHNY and CDR2 SVGAGI (reference sequence). The CDR3 spans 14 residues. The CDR3, as DNA: TGTGCCAGCAGAGCAACCGGGACAGGGAGCGAGCAGTACTTC. Residues: CASRATGTGSEQYF.

The chain joins TRBV25-1 to TRBJ1-2; no clear D. CDR3 size: 11 residues. Germline CDR1 and CDR2: MGHDK and SYGVNS. Trimming removed 8 bases at V and 1 base at J, with 5 bases between. The CDR3 region is CASGFNYGYTF. The CDR3 region has the DNA TGTGCCAGCGGCTTTAACTATGGCTACACCTTC.

This sequence joins TRBV25-1 and TRBJ1-3; D call uncertain. This CDR3 has 13 amino acids. The germline V and J ends were trimmed by 3 bases and 0 bases, with 3 bases remaining between them. Per germline, CDR1 MGHDK and CDR2 SYGVNS. Here the CDR3 reads CASSEYSGNTIYF. As DNA, the CDR3 is TGTGCCAGCAGTGAGTACTCTGGAAACACCATATATTTT.

The rearrangement joins TRBV9 to TRBJ2-3; D uncertain. The V and J ends lost 3 bases and 1 base respectively, with 3 bases between them. Germline loops: CDR1 SGDLS, CDR2 YYNGEE. The CDR3 has 12 amino acids. The CDR3 region has the DNA TGTGCCAGCAGCGCCCGCACAGATACGCAGTATTTT. It translates to CASSARTDTQYF. The full variable domain, in which reference TRBV9 and TRBJ2-3 provide the parts outside the CDR3, is DSGVTQTPKHLITATGQRVTLRCSPRSGDLSVYWYQQSLDQGLQFLIQYYNGEERAKGNILERFSAQQFPDLHSELNLSSLELGDSALYFCASSARTDTQYFGPGTRLTVL.

The chain uses TRBV6-5 and TRBJ2-7; D is perhaps TRBD1 or TRBD2 (5 bases each). There are 14 residues in the CDR3. The germline V gene encodes CDR1 MNHEY and CDR2 SVGAGI. V was cut by 5 bases and J by 0 bases, with 11 bases left in between. Here the CDR3 DNA reads TGTGCCAGCAGTCTGACCGGGACCTCCTACGAGCAGTACTTC. Translating it yields CASSLTGTSYEQYF.

In DNA, the CDR3 is TGTGCCAGCAGTTTTACGGGGGCCAGCACAGATACGCAGTATTTT. Encoded protein: CASSFTGASTDTQYF. The chain uses TRBV6-2 or TRBV6-3 and TRBJ2-3; possibly TRBD1 or TRBD2 for D (6 bases each). V was clipped by 4 bases and J by 0 bases, with 11 bases between them. Germline CDR1 MNHEY, CDR2 SVGEGT. This CDR3 has 15 residues.

The chain has TRBV2 and TRBJ2-7; no firm D call. Trimming removed 8 bases at V and 1 base at J, with 12 bases between. This CDR3 has 13 residues. Germline V gene lookup returns CDR1 SNHLY and CDR2 FYNNEI. CDR3 residues: CASQDVGSYEQYF. Here the CDR3 DNA reads TGTGCCAGCCAGGACGTAGGATCCTACGAGCAGTACTTC.

The chain uses TRBV2 and TRBJ1-1, with D tentatively TRBD1 (6 bases). Germline assignment: CDR1 SNHLY and CDR2 FYNNEI. V lost 2 bases, J lost 2 bases, and 12 bases lay in between. The CDR3 is made up of 15 amino acids. This CDR3 is CASSETFRGNTEAFF. CDR3 in DNA: TGTGCCAGCAGTGAAACATTCAGGGGCAACACTGAAGCTTTCTTT.

J is TRBJ1-2 and V is TRBV9, with D uncertain. The CDR3 contains 14 residues. Germline CDR1 reads SGDLS; CDR2 reads YYNGEE. The ends were cut back, 0 bases at V and 4 bases at J, with 10 bases in the middle. The DNA for the CDR3 is TGTGCCAGCAGCGTAGTCCCGCTGGGCTATGGCTACACCTTC. Translating gives CASSVVPLGYGYTF.

The J gene is TRBJ1-1, the V gene TRBV19; D gene ambiguous. Germline loops: CDR1 LNHDA, CDR2 SQIVND (reference sequence). The ends were cut back, 6 bases at V and 6 bases at J, with 11 bases in the middle. CDR3 size: 12 residues. CDR3 in amino acids: CASSDGYAEAFF. Here the CDR3 DNA reads TGTGCCAGTAGCGACGGCTACGCTGAAGCTTTCTTT.

This chain links TRBV5-6 with TRBJ2-3; a possible D gene is TRBD1 (6 bases). The ends were cut back, 3 bases at V and 3 bases at J, with 14 bases in the middle. This CDR3 comprises 15 residues. Germline CDR1 and CDR2: SGHDT and YYEEEE. The CDR3 reads CASSYGQSRTDTQYF. The CDR3 nucleotides are TGTGCCAGCAGCTACGGACAGTCTAGAACAGATACGCAGTATTTT.

The chain joins TRBV7-2 to TRBJ2-5; no clear D. V gave up 2 bases and J gave up 5 bases, with 9 bases separating them. The CDR3 is 13 amino acids. Germline V lookup: CDR1 SGHTA, CDR2 FQGNSA. This chain's CDR3 is CASSLQVGETQYF. DNA for the CDR3: TGTGCCAGCAGCTTACAAGTGGGCGAGACCCAGTACTTC.

The rearrangement joins TRBV18 to TRBJ2-3, with D hard to call. This CDR3 contains 13 residues. The V and J ends lost 0 bases and 6 bases respectively, with 7 bases between them. Germline V CDR1 and CDR2: KGHSH, LQKENI. The CDR3 nucleotides read TGTGCCAGCTCACCACCGTCGGTGGATACGCAGTATTTT. Its translation: CASSPPSVDTQYF.

V and J are TRBV5-1 and TRBJ2-1, with 7 bases aligning to TRBD2. This CDR3 comprises 18 residues. Looked up from germline, CDR1 is SGHRS and CDR2 is YFSETQ. The V segment lost 3 bases and the J segment 7 bases; nucleotides outside the gene matches: 19. The DNA of the CDR3 is TGCGCCAGCAGCTCCGGCGGGCAACTCGCGCGGCGGGGGAATGAGCAGTTCTTC. Protein: CASSSGGQLARRGNEQFF. The full variable domain, with the rest looked up from reference TRBV5-1 and TRBJ2-1, is KAGVTQTPRYLIKTRGQQVTLSCSPISGHRSVSWYQQTPGQGLQFLFEYFSETQRNKGNFPGRFSGRQFSNSRSEMNVSTLELGDSALYLCASSSGGQLARRGNEQFFGPGTRLTVL.

The chain combines TRBV18 with TRBJ1-2; no reliable D call. Germline lookup yields CDR1 KGHSH and CDR2 LQKENI. The CDR3 consists of 15 residues. Trimming removed 3 bases at V and 3 bases at J, with 14 bases between. Here the CDR3 reads CASSPDLGIHYGYTF. The CDR3 coding sequence is TGTGCCAGCTCACCGGACCTTGGGATACACTATGGCTACACCTTC.

With regard to this clone: Other DNA sequences from this sample encode an identical CDR3 as well. The chain combines TRBV7-2 with TRBJ2-3; 7 positions agree with TRBD2. The CDR3 is made up of 14 amino acids. Germline trimming cut 2 bases from V and 6 bases from J; bases unmatched to any gene: 5. Germline V gives CDR1 SGHTA, CDR2 FQGNSA. CDR3 residues: CASSLKVGRDTQYF. DNA for the CDR3: TGTGCCAGCAGCTTAAAAGTCGGGAGGGATACGCAGTATTTT.

V usage is TRBV18 and J usage is TRBJ2-5; tentative D call: TRBD2 (6 bases). This CDR3 region has 13 residues. V was shortened by 2 bases and J by 3 bases, with 7 bases between the two germline ends. Germline lookup yields CDR1 KGHSH and CDR2 LQKENI. The CDR3 region is CASSPGEEETQYF. CDR3 sequence (DNA): TGTGCCAGCTCACCAGGGGAGGAAGAGACCCAGTACTTC.